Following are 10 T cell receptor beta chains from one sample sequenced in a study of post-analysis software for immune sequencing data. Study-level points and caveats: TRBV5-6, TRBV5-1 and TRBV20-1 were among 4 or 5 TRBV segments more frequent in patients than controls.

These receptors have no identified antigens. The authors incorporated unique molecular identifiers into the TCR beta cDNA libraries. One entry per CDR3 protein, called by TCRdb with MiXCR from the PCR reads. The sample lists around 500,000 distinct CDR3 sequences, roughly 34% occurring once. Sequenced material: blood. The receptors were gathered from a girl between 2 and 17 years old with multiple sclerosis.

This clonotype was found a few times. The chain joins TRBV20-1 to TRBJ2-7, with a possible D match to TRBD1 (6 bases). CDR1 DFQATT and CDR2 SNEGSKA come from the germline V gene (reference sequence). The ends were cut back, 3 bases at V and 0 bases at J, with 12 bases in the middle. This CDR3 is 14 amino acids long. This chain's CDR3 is CSARMGRGSYEQYF. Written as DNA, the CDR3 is TGCAGTGCTAGGATGGGCAGGGGCTCCTACGAGCAGTACTTC.

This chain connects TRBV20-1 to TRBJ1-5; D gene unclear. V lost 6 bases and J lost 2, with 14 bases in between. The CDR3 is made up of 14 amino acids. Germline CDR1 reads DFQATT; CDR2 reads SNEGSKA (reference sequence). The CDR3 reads CSAPYEEGNQPQHF. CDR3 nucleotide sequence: TGCAGTGCCCCCTACGAGGAGGGCAATCAGCCCCAGCATTTT.

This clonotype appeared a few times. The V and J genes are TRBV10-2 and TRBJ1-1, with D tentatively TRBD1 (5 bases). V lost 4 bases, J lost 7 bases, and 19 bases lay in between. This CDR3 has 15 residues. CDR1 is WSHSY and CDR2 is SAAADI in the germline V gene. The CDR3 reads CASSGSPDSFREAFF. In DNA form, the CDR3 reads TGCGCCAGCAGTGGGTCGCCTGACAGTTTCCGTGAAGCTTTCTTT.

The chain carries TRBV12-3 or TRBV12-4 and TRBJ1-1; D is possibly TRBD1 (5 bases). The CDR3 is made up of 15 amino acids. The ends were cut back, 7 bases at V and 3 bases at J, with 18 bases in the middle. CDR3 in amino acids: CASTRALGGDTEAFF. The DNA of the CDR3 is TGTGCCAGCACCCGGGCACTGGGGGGGGACACTGAAGCTTTCTTT.

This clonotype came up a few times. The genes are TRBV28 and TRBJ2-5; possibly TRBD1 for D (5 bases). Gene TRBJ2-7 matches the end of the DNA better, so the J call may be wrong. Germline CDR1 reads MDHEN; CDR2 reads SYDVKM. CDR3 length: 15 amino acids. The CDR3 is CASSLWQRGSNEQYF. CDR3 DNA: TGTGCCAGCAGTTTATGGCAAAGGGGATCGAACGAGCAGTACTTC.

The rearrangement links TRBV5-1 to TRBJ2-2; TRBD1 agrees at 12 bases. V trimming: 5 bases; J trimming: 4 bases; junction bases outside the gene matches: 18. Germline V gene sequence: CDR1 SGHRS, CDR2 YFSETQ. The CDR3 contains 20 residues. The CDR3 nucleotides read TGCGCCAGCAGACATACCGGGACAGGGGGCCTCCGGCCTTTCACCGGGGAGCTGTTTTTT. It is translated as CASRHTGTGGLRPFTGELFF.

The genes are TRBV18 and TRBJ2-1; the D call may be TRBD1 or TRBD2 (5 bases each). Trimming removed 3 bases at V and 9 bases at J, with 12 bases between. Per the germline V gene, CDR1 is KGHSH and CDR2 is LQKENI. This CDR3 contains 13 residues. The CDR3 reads CASSPEAGIEQFF. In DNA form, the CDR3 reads TGTGCCAGCTCACCGGAGGCAGGGATTGAGCAGTTCTTC.

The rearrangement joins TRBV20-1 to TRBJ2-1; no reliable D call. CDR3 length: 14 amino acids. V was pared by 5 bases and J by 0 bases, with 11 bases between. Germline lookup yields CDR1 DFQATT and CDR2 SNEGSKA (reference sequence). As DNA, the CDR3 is TGCAGTGCTGGCCCAGTTAGCTCCTACAATGAGCAGTTCTTC. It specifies CSAGPVSSYNEQFF.

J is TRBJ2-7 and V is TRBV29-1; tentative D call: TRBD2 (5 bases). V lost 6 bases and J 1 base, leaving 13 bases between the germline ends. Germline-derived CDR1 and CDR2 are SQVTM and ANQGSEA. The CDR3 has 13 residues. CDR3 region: CSVVTGRSYEQYF. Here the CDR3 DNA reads TGCAGCGTCGTGACGGGAAGGTCCTACGAGCAGTACTTC.

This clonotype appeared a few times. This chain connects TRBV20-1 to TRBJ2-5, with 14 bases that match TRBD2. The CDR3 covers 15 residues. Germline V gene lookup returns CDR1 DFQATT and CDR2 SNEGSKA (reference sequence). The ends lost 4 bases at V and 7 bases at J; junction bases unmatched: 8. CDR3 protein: CSAKPGLAGVTTQYF. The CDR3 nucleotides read TGCAGTGCTAAGCCGGGACTAGCGGGGGTCACGACCCAGTACTTC.